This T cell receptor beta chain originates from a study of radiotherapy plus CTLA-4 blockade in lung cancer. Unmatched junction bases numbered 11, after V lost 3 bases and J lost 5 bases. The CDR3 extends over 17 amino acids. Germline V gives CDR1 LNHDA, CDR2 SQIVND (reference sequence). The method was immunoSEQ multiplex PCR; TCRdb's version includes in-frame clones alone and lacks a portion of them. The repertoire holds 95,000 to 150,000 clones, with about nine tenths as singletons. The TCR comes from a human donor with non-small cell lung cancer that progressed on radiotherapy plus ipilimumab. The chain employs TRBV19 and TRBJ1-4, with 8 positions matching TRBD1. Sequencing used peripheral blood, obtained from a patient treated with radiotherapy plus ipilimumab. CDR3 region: CASSIGIQQGGNEKLFF. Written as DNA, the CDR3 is TGTGCCAGTAGTATCGGGATCCAACAGGGGGGGAATGAAAAACTGTTTTTT. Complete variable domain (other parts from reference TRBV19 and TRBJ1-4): DGGITQSPKYLFRKEGQNVTLSCEQNLNHDAMYWYRQDPGQGLRLIYYSQIVNDFQKGDIAEGYSVSREKKESFPLTVTSAQKNPTAFYLCASSIGIQQGGNEKLFFGSGTQLSVL.